This T cell receptor beta chain emerged from a study of T-cell reconstitution after alpha-beta-depleted transplantation in children. Study results and limitations: For some patients, TCRbeta diversity was high at day 60 because of recipient T cells and thymic progenitors that survived. As was reported, about two months after transplant, alpha-beta T cells came from several hundred expanded graft clones.

Library preparation (for TCRbeta) was performed with unique molecular identifiers. One entry per CDR3 protein, called by TCRdb with MiXCR from the PCR reads. The table lists around 500,000 distinct CDR3 sequences, 20% to 25% of them singletons. Turning to this clonotype: Its antigen is as yet unknown.

Looked up from germline, CDR1 is DFQATT and CDR2 is SNEGSKA (reference sequence). V was clipped by 3 bases and J by 1 base; unmatched bases: 7. The CDR3 contains 15 residues. The origin of this receptor is a boy younger than two who had a stem cell transplant for acute myeloid leukemia, so the T cells may come from the graft donor. The V gene is TRBV20-1, the J gene TRBJ2-3; 7 bases align to TRBD2. The sequencing here drew on PBMCs, mostly from graft donor cells, taken 360 days after TCRalphabeta/CD19-depleted stem cell transplant. The CDR3 loop is CSASSASGRTDTQYF. Here the CDR3 DNA reads TGCAGTGCTAGCTCGGCTAGCGGACGCACAGATACGCAGTATTTT.